The 24 T cell receptor beta chains given below trace back to one sample, sequenced in a study of cytomegalovirus exposure and HLA in healthy donors. It was with 60 Vbeta and 13 Jbeta primers that the PCR ran. Some clones are missing from TCRdb's copy, which holds only in-frame ones; the method was immunoSEQ multiplex PCR. The table includes over 75,000 clones, about 75% detected once. The sequenced sample was PBMCs. The receptor set was obtained from a middle-aged man in good health and CMV-seropositive.

The V call is TRBV5-1, the J call TRBJ1-1, with TRBD1 as a possible D gene (5 bases). This CDR3 has 13 amino acids. Trimming took off 2 bases at V and 5 bases at J, with 10 bases between the two ends. The germline V gene has CDR1 SGHRS and CDR2 YFSETQ. The CDR3 DNA is TGCGCCAGCAGCTTAGGGGATAGGACTGAAGCTTTCTTT. Translating gives CASSLGDRTEAFF.

The J gene is TRBJ2-2, the V gene TRBV28; unclear D gene. V was shortened by 2 bases and J by 0 bases, with 7 bases between the two germline ends. CDR1 and CDR2 from the germline V gene are MDHEN and SYDVKM. The CDR3 runs 15 residues. The CDR3, as DNA: TGTGCCAGCAGTTTAAATCCAGCGAACACCGGGGAGCTGTTTTTT. The encoded protein is CASSLNPANTGELFF.

The chain has TRBV27 and TRBJ1-2, with 10 bases lining up with TRBD1. Germline V lookup: CDR1 MNHEY, CDR2 SMNVEV (reference sequence). The CDR3 has 15 residues. Unmatched junction bases numbered 8, after V lost 5 bases and J lost 5 bases. CDR3 in amino acids: CASSDRDRGQYGYTF. In DNA, the CDR3 is TGTGCCAGCAGTGACCGGGACAGGGGCCAATATGGCTACACCTTC.

This rearrangement joins TRBV5-1 to TRBJ1-4, with 7 bases lining up with TRBD1. The germline V gene has CDR1 SGHRS and CDR2 YFSETQ. The CDR3 sequence is 15 residues long. With 4 bases clipped from V and 3 bases from J, the junction kept 6 bases outside the gene matches. The chain's CDR3 is CASSERQGPNEKLFF. The CDR3 DNA reads TGCGCCAGCAGCGAACGACAGGGCCCTAATGAAAAACTGTTTTTT.

This clone came up a few times. The rearrangement links TRBV5-1 to TRBJ2-7; 7 bases agree with TRBD1. This CDR3 comprises 15 residues. J lost 2 bases, V lost 5 bases, and 10 bases had no gene match. In germline, CDR1 is SGHRS, CDR2 YFSETQ. The CDR3 DNA reads TGCGCCAGCAGAGCTCAAGGACAGGCCCCCTACGAGCAGTACTTC. Its translation is CASRAQGQAPYEQYF. Drawing the rest from reference TRBV5-1 and TRBJ2-7, the complete variable domain is KAGVTQTPRYLIKTRGQQVTLSCSPISGHRSVSWYQQTPGQGLQFLFEYFSETQRNKGNFPGRFSGRQFSNSRSEMNVSTLELGDSALYLCASRAQGQAPYEQYFGPGTRLTVT.

The rearrangement uses TRBV9 and TRBJ1-4; weak D call: TRBD1 (5 bases). CDR1 is SGDLS, CDR2 YYNGEE, per germline. The CDR3 totals 15 residues. The V end was cut by 0 bases, the J end by 8 bases, with 14 bases between. Written as DNA, the CDR3 is TGTGCCAGCAGCGTAGAATGGGGTAGGGGCGAAAAACTGTTTTTT. Protein product: CASSVEWGRGEKLFF.

This clone was counted only a few times. The chain is built from TRBV10-3 and TRBJ2-1; 8 bases map to TRBD2. The germline V gene encodes CDR1 ENHRY and CDR2 SYGVKD. This CDR3 has 16 amino acids. J lost 4 bases, V lost 0 bases, and 5 bases had no gene match. The CDR3 region is CAISESQAGGYNEQFF. CDR3 DNA: TGTGCCATCAGTGAGTCGCAGGCGGGAGGATACAATGAGCAGTTCTTC.

V gene TRBV5-1 combines with J gene TRBJ2-1; TRBD2 matches 8 bases. With V trimmed by 3 bases and J by 5 bases, 10 bases remained unmatched. CDR1 SGHRS and CDR2 YFSETQ come from the germline V gene. The length of the CDR3 is 16 residues. The chain's CDR3 is CASSSILAVADNEQFF. DNA of the CDR3: TGCGCCAGCAGCTCAATACTAGCGGTCGCTGACAATGAGCAGTTCTTC.

V and J are TRBV4-1 and TRBJ2-1; TRBD2 agrees at 7 bases. Looked up from germline, CDR1 is MGHRA and CDR2 is YSYEKL. V shed 0 bases and J 2 bases; nucleotides not matched to a gene: 4. The CDR3 loop spans 16 amino acids. The CDR3 sequence is CASSQDYSGAYNEQFF. As DNA, the CDR3 is TGCGCCAGCAGCCAAGATTACAGCGGGGCCTACAATGAGCAGTTCTTC.

The chain couples TRBV21-1 to TRBJ2-2; the table's D call TRBD2 went unverified against the DNA. TRBV21-1 is shown as a pseudogene. The CDR3 consists of 14 residues. CDR3 bases: TGTGCCGGTGGGGCGGGGTCGAACACCGGGGAGCTGTTTTTT. Amino acids: CAGGAGSNTGELFF.

V is TRBV2 and J is TRBJ2-2, with D tentatively TRBD2 (6 bases). The CDR3 sequence is 16 residues long. From germline, CDR1 is SNHLY and CDR2 FYNNEI. V lost 6 bases to trimming and J lost 6 bases, with 20 bases between them. The CDR3 DNA sequence: TGTGCCAGCAGCCTCAACGCGGGAAAGGCCGCCGGGGAGCTGTTTTTT. Translating gives CASSLNAGKAAGELFF.

The V and J genes are TRBV11-2 and TRBJ2-5; TRBD2 agrees at 7 bases. CDR1 is SGHAT and CDR2 is FQNNGV in the germline V gene. CDR3 length equals 15 residues. With V trimmed by 7 bases and J by 10 bases, 18 bases remained unmatched. The DNA of the CDR3 is TGTGCCAGCAACTCCGCCCAGGGACTACCAGGGAACCAGTACTTC. Protein sequence: CASNSAQGLPGNQYF.

The rearrangement links TRBV19 to TRBJ2-2, with 15 bases matching TRBD2. J gave up 5 bases and V 6 bases, and 7 bases lay outside the gene matches. CDR1 is LNHDA, CDR2 SQIVND, per germline (reference sequence). CDR3 length: 17 residues. CDR3 protein: CASRRGTSGGRTGELFF. CDR3 nucleotide sequence: TGTGCCAGTAGGCGCGGGACTAGCGGGGGGAGGACCGGGGAGCTGTTTTTT.

This chain joins TRBV14 and TRBJ2-5; D not certain. Looked up from germline, CDR1 is SGHDN and CDR2 is FVKESK. This CDR3 has 13 residues. V was clipped by 0 bases and J by 6 bases, with 8 bases between them. As DNA, the CDR3 is TGTGCCAGCAGCCAAGACCTGTTTCAGACCCAGTACTTC. The encoded protein is CASSQDLFQTQYF.

This sequence joins TRBV5-1 and TRBJ2-1, with D maybe TRBD2 (6 bases). There are 15 residues in the CDR3. The V gene's germline CDR1 is SGHRS and CDR2 YFSETQ. V lost 1 base to trimming and J lost 5 bases, with 13 bases between them. Here the CDR3 reads CASSLRGGWDNEQFF. The DNA for the CDR3 is TGCGCCAGCAGCTTGAGGGGAGGTTGGGACAATGAGCAGTTCTTC. The whole variable domain, remainder taken from reference TRBV5-1 and TRBJ2-1, is KAGVTQTPRYLIKTRGQQVTLSCSPISGHRSVSWYQQTPGQGLQFLFEYFSETQRNKGNFPGRFSGRQFSNSRSEMNVSTLELGDSALYLCASSLRGGWDNEQFFGPGTRLTVL.

V usage is TRBV4-3 and J usage is TRBJ2-7; 7 bases are a match to TRBD1. CDR3 size: 13 residues. Germline loops: CDR1 LGHNA, CDR2 YSLEER. V was pared by 3 bases and J by 4 bases, with 3 bases of the junction left unmatched. The CDR3 nucleotides read TGCGCCAGCAGCCAGCAACAGGGGTACGAGCAGTACTTC. This encodes CASSQQQGYEQYF.

The chain combines TRBV5-8 with TRBJ2-7; TRBD1 matches 9 bases. The germline CDR1 and CDR2 sequences are SGHTS and YDEGEE. Trimming removed 2 bases from V and 5 bases from J; junction bases left unmatched: 14. The CDR3 is 17 residues long. CDR3 DNA: TGTGCCAGCAGCTTTATCATTTCCGGACAGGGGTGGAACGAGCAGTACTTC. Its protein product is CASSFIISGQGWNEQYF.

The chain carries TRBV7-9 and TRBJ1-6, with TRBD1 as a possible D gene (5 bases). This CDR3 has 14 residues. Per the germline V gene, CDR1 is SEHNR and CDR2 is FQNEAQ (reference sequence). V was clipped by 5 bases and J by 4 bases, with 9 bases between them. CDR3 loop: CASSGDSYNSPLHF. CDR3 DNA: TGTGCCAGCAGCGGTGACAGTTATAATTCACCCCTCCACTTT.

The chain employs TRBV30 and TRBJ2-4; tentatively, D is TRBD2 (5 bases). The CDR3 spans 17 residues. Germline loops: CDR1 GTSNPN, CDR2 SVGIG (reference sequence). V was clipped by 0 bases and J by 4 bases, with 19 bases between them. The CDR3: CAWSVERAVRSKNIQYF. The CDR3 region has the DNA TGTGCCTGGAGTGTTGAGAGAGCGGTCAGGTCAAAAAACATTCAGTACTTC.

As DNA, the CDR3 is TGTGCCAGCAGCGCCAGGAGCGGGGGGGCTTTCAATGAGCAGTTCTTC. Protein product: CASSARSGGAFNEQFF. The chain joins TRBV9 to TRBJ2-1; 10 bases are a match to TRBD2. CDR3 size: 16 residues. After removal of 3 bases from V and 6 bases from J, the junction contained 9 bases not matched to a gene. The germline V gene encodes CDR1 SGDLS and CDR2 YYNGEE.

The chain recombines TRBV2 with TRBJ2-7; tentative D call: TRBD2 (5 bases). Germline values: CDR1 SNHLY, CDR2 FYNNEI. Trimming left V 11 bases short and J 5 bases short, with 22 bases between. The CDR3 sequence is 14 residues long. The CDR3 DNA reads as TGTGCCGAGAAGGCCCGAGGGCCGAGGGACGAGCAGTACTTC. Translation: CAEKARGPRDEQYF.

The chain uses TRBV29-1 and TRBJ2-5, with 7 bases identical to TRBD1. J was trimmed by 6 bases and V by 7 bases; bases with no gene match: 11. The CDR3 spans 13 residues. The germline CDR1 and CDR2 sequences are SQVTM and ANQGSEA. CDR3 amino acids: CSADQTGRKTQYF. CDR3 nucleotides: TGCAGCGCCGACCAGACAGGGAGAAAGACCCAGTACTTC.

This clone was detected only once. The chain links TRBV15 to TRBJ1-2; perhaps TRBD1 as D (5 bases). The length of the CDR3 is 17 residues. The ends were cut back, 5 bases at V and 2 bases at J, with 21 bases in the middle. From germline, CDR1 is LNHNV and CDR2 YYDKDF (reference sequence). In DNA form, the CDR3 reads TGTGCCACCAGCGGGAATCGCGGAGGGGAAAGGAACTATGGCTACACCTTC. Its translation: CATSGNRGGERNYGYTF. Using reference TRBV15 and TRBJ1-2 for the parts outside the CDR3, the full variable domain is DAMVIQNPRYQVTQFGKPVTLSCSQTLNHNVMYWYQQKSSQAPKLLFHYYDKDFNNEADTPDNFQSRRPNTSFCFLDIRSPGLGDTAMYLCATSGNRGGERNYGYTFGSGTRLTVV.

The genes are TRBV27 and TRBJ2-1; 10 nucleotides agree with TRBD2. Trimming removed 1 base from V and 7 bases from J; junction bases left unmatched: 7. CDR3 length: 16 residues. CDR1 is MNHEY and CDR2 is SMNVEV in the germline V gene (reference sequence). For the CDR3, the DNA is TGTGCCAGCAGTTTATATATCCAGCGGGGGGGTAATGAGCAGTTCTTC. As protein: CASSLYIQRGGNEQFF.